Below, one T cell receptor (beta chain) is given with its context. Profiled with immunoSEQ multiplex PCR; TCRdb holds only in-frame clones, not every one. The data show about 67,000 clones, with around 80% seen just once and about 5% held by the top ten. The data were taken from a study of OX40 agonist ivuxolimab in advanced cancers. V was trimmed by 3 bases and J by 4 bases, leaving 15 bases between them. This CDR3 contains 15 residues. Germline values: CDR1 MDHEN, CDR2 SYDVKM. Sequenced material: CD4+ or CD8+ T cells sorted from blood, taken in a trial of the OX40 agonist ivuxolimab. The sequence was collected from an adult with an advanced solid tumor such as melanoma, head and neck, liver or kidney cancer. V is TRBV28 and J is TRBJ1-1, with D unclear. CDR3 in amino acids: CASSFHPPATTEAFF. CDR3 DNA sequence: TGTGCCAGCAGTTTTCATCCTCCGGCGACCACTGAAGCTTTCTTT.